Listed below are T cell receptor beta chains from one sample, sequenced in a study of tumor-infiltrating lymphocytes in oesophageal squamous cell carcinoma. TCRdb re-derived calls from the PCR reads in MiXCR, one entry per CDR3 protein. The sample lists approximately 15,000 distinct CDR3 sequences, about 50% occurring once. The sample taken for sequencing was esophageal tumor tissue. These receptors came from a male donor with esophageal squamous cell carcinoma. The CDR3 runs from the conserved cysteine through the conserved F or W. Fields, in order: J gene, V gene, clone size, D gene, CDR3 protein, CDR3 DNA. The D gene is left open where the match is weak. The size field is filled for only some rows; it gives once, few, many or a size class.

j_call: TRBJ2-1
v_call: TRBV6-6
clone_size: once
d_call: TRBD2
cdr3_aa: CASSPHSAGDGEQFF
cdr3_nt: TGTGCCAGCAGTCCTCACTCAGCGGGAGATGGTGAGCAGTTCTTC

j_call: TRBJ1-1
v_call: TRBV7-2
clone_size: NA
d_call: NA
cdr3_aa: CASSLGGQRNTEAFF
cdr3_nt: TGTGCCAGCAGCTTAGGGGGGCAGAGGAACACTGAAGCTTTCTTT

j_call: TRBJ2-4
v_call: TRBV7-2
clone_size: NA
d_call: TRBD2
cdr3_aa: CASSPQGLAESNEQYF
cdr3_nt: TGTGCCAGCAGCCCACAGGGACTAGCGGAGTCCAATGAGCAGTACTTC

j_call: TRBJ2-7
v_call: TRBV10-3
clone_size: many
d_call: NA
cdr3_aa: CAIKGGSGNEQYF
cdr3_nt: TGTGCCATCAAGGGGGGTTCAGGAAATGAGCAGTACTTC

j_call: TRBJ1-4
v_call: TRBV6-1
clone_size: many
d_call: NA
cdr3_aa: CAGQDTINEKLFF
cdr3_nt: TGTGCCGGCCAGGACACCATTAATGAAAAACTGTTTTTT

j_call: TRBJ2-2
v_call: TRBV30
clone_size: NA
d_call: NA
cdr3_aa: CAWSVFGRGNTGELFF
cdr3_nt: TGTGCCTGGAGTGTATTCGGCAGGGGGAACACCGGGGAGCTGTTTTTT

j_call: TRBJ2-4
v_call: TRBV7-2
clone_size: NA
d_call: NA
cdr3_aa: CASSRRDLPIQYF
cdr3_nt: TGTGCCAGCAGCCGCCGGGACTTACCCATTCAGTACTTC

j_call: TRBJ2-1
v_call: TRBV24-1
clone_size: NA
d_call: TRBD1
cdr3_aa: CATSDFQGANEQFF
cdr3_nt: TGTGCCACCAGTGATTTTCAGGGGGCGAATGAGCAGTTCTTC

j_call: TRBJ2-2
v_call: TRBV24-1
clone_size: many
d_call: TRBD1
cdr3_aa: CATMDRGTNTGELFF
cdr3_nt: TGTGCCACCATGGACAGGGGAACGAACACCGGGGAGCTGTTTTTT

j_call: TRBJ2-1
v_call: TRBV7-6
clone_size: few
d_call: TRBD2
cdr3_aa: CASSLDPSGYNEQFF
cdr3_nt: TGTGCCAGCAGCTTAGACCCTAGCGGATACAATGAGCAGTTCTTC

j_call: TRBJ2-7
v_call: TRBV7-7
clone_size: NA
d_call: NA
cdr3_aa: CASSLGNSYEQYF
cdr3_nt: TGTGCCAGCAGCCTGGGGAACTCCTACGAGCAGTACTTC

j_call: TRBJ2-5
v_call: TRBV27
clone_size: few
d_call: NA
cdr3_aa: CASSFAGMGETQYF
cdr3_nt: TGTGCCAGCAGCTTCGCAGGGATGGGAGAGACCCAGTACTTC

j_call: TRBJ2-1
v_call: TRBV5-1
clone_size: many
d_call: TRBD2
cdr3_aa: CASSLPTSGREYEQFF
cdr3_nt: TGCGCCAGCAGCTTGCCCACTAGCGGGAGGGAGTATGAGCAGTTCTTC

j_call: TRBJ2-2
v_call: TRBV11-2
clone_size: NA
d_call: TRBD2
cdr3_aa: CASSFGLAGSGELFF
cdr3_nt: TGTGCCAGCAGCTTTGGACTAGCGGGATCCGGGGAGCTGTTTTTT

j_call: TRBJ1-1
v_call: TRBV7-2
clone_size: NA
d_call: NA
cdr3_aa: CASSFTDRNTEAFF
cdr3_nt: TGTGCCAGCAGCTTCACCGACAGGAACACTGAAGCTTTCTTT

j_call: TRBJ2-7
v_call: TRBV19
clone_size: few
d_call: NA
cdr3_aa: CASSIPGRNYEQYF
cdr3_nt: TGTGCCAGTAGTATACCGGGCAGGAACTACGAGCAGTACTTC

j_call: TRBJ2-5
v_call: TRBV7-9
clone_size: many
d_call: NA
cdr3_aa: CASSLVAANEQYF
cdr3_nt: TGTGCCAGCAGCTTAGTTGCGGCCAATGAGCAGTACTTC

j_call: TRBJ2-7
v_call: TRBV7-6
clone_size: NA
d_call: NA
cdr3_aa: CASSLVAGHSYEQYF
cdr3_nt: TGTGCCAGCAGCTTAGTAGCAGGACACTCCTACGAGCAGTACTTC

j_call: TRBJ1-4
v_call: TRBV18
clone_size: many
d_call: TRBD1
cdr3_aa: CASSQDRPRAEKLFF
cdr3_nt: TGTGCCAGCTCACAGGACAGGCCCAGGGCTGAAAAACTGTTTTTT

j_call: TRBJ2-6
v_call: TRBV12-5
clone_size: many
d_call: TRBD1
cdr3_aa: CASGWTGTAGANVLTF
cdr3_nt: TGTGCTAGTGGTTGGACAGGTACCGCTGGGGCCAACGTCCTGACTTTC

j_call: TRBJ2-5
v_call: TRBV7-2
clone_size: NA
d_call: TRBD1
cdr3_aa: CASSLDPGGVNEQYF
cdr3_nt: TGTGCCAGCAGCTTAGATCCAGGGGGCGTGAATGAGCAGTACTTC

j_call: TRBJ2-3
v_call: TRBV10-3
clone_size: NA
d_call: NA
cdr3_aa: CAISGVSSYTGELYF
cdr3_nt: TGTGCCATCTCAGGGGTATCCTCGTACACCGGGGAGCTGTATTTT

j_call: TRBJ2-4
v_call: TRBV28
clone_size: NA
d_call: TRBD2
cdr3_aa: CASSLGTSGIAKNIQYF
cdr3_nt: TGTGCCAGCAGTTTAGGGACTAGCGGGATAGCCAAAAACATTCAGTACTTC

j_call: TRBJ2-5
v_call: TRBV11-3
clone_size: NA
d_call: TRBD2
cdr3_aa: CASSFRTSGQETQYF
cdr3_nt: TGTGCCAGCAGCTTCCGGACTAGCGGCCAAGAGACCCAGTACTTC

j_call: TRBJ2-1
v_call: TRBV3-1
clone_size: NA
d_call: NA
cdr3_aa: CASSHGNTAGNEQFF
cdr3_nt: TGTGCCAGCAGCCACGGGAACACGGCGGGGAATGAGCAGTTCTTC

j_call: TRBJ2-1
v_call: TRBV7-6
clone_size: few
d_call: NA
cdr3_aa: CASSSLGGGPSHEQFF
cdr3_nt: TGTGCCAGCAGCTCGCTAGGGGGGGGGCCGAGTCATGAGCAGTTCTTC

j_call: TRBJ2-1
v_call: TRBV5-6
clone_size: NA
d_call: TRBD2
cdr3_aa: CASSLGAGGTYNEQFF
cdr3_nt: TGTGCCAGCAGCTTAGGAGCGGGGGGGACCTACAATGAGCAGTTCTTC

j_call: TRBJ2-1
v_call: TRBV28
clone_size: medium-sized
d_call: TRBD2
cdr3_aa: CASVAGVLTYNEQFF
cdr3_nt: TGTGCCAGCGTAGCGGGAGTGCTAACCTACAATGAGCAGTTCTTC

j_call: TRBJ2-7
v_call: TRBV5-1
clone_size: NA
d_call: TRBD1
cdr3_aa: CASSDSQTGGRSPLHF
cdr3_nt: TGCGCCAGCAGCGACTCTCAAACAGGGGGCCGGTCACCCCTCCACTTC